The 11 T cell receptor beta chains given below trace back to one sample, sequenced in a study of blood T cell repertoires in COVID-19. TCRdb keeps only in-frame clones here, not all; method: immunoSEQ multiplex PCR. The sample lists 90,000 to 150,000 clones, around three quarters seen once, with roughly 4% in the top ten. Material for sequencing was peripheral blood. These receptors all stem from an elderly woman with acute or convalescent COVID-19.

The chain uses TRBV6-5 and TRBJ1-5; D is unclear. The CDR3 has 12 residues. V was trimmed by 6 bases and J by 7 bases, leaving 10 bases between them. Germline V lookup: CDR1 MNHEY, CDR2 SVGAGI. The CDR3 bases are TGTGCCAGCAGCCCCGGCGGACAGCCCCAGCATTTT. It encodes CASSPGGQPQHF.

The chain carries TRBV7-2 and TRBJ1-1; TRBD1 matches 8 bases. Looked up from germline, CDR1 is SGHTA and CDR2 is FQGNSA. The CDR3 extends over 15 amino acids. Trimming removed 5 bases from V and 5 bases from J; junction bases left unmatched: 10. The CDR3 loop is CASSLLGQGRTEAFF. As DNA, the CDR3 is TGTGCCAGCAGCCTGCTAGGACAGGGAAGAACTGAAGCTTTCTTT. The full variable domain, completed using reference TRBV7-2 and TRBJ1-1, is GAGVSQSPSNKVTEKGKDVELRCDPISGHTALYWYRQSLGQGLEFLIYFQGNSAPDKSGLPSDRFSAERTGGSVSTLTIQRTQQEDSAVYLCASSLLGQGRTEAFFGQGTRLTVV.

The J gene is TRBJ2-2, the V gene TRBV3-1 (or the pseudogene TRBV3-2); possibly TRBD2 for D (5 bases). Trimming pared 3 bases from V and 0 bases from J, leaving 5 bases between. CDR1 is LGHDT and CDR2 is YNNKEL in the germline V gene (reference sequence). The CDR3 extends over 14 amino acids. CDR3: CASSQDSNTGELFF. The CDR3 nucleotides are TGTGCCAGCAGCCAGGACTCGAACACCGGGGAGCTGTTTTTT.

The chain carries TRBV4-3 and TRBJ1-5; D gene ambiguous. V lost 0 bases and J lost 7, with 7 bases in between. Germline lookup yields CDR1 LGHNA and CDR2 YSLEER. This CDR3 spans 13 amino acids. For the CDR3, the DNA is TGCGCCAGCAGCCAAGATCAGGAACAGCCCCAGCATTTT. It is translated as CASSQDQEQPQHF.

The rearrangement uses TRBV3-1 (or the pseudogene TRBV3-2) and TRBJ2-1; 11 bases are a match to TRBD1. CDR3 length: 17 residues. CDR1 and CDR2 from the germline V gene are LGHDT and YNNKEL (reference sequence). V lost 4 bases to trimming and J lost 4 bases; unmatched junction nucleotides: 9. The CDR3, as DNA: TGTGCCAGCAGCCGCACCCAAGGGACAGGGGGATACAATGAGCAGTTCTTC. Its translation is CASSRTQGTGGYNEQFF.

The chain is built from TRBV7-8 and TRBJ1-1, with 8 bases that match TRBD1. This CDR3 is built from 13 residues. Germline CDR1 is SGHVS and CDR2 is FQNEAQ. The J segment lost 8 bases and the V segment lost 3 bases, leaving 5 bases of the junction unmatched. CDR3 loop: CASSFARDREAFF. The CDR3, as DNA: TGTGCCAGCAGCTTCGCCAGGGACAGGGAAGCTTTCTTT.

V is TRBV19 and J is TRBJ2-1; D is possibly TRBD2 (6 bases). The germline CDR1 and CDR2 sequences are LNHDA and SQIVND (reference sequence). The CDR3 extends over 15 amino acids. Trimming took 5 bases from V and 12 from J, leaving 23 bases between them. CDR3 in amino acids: CASSLPGLAGQRQFF. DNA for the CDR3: TGTGCCAGTAGTCTCCCCGGTCTGGCGGGGCAACGGCAGTTCTTC. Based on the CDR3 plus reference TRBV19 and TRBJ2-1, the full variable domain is DGGITQSPKYLFRKEGQNVTLSCEQNLNHDAMYWYRQDPGQGLRLIYYSQIVNDFQKGDIAEGYSVSREKKESFPLTVTSAQKNPTAFYLCASSLPGLAGQRQFFGPGTRLTVL.

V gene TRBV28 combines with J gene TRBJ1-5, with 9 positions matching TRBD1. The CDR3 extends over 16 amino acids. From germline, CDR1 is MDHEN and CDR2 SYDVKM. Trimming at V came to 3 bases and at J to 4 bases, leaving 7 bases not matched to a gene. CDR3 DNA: TGTGCCAGCAGTTTTTTTGGGACAGGGTCTAATCAGCCCCAGCATTTT. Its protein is CASSFFGTGSNQPQHF.

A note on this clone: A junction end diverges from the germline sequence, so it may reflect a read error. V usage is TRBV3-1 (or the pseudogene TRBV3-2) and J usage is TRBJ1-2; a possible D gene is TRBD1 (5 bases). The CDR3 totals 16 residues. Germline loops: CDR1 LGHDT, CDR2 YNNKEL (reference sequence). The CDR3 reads CASSEDPQGGMDGYTF. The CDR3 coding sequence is TGTGCCAGCAGCGAAGACCCCCAGGGAGGAATGGATGGCTACACCTTC.

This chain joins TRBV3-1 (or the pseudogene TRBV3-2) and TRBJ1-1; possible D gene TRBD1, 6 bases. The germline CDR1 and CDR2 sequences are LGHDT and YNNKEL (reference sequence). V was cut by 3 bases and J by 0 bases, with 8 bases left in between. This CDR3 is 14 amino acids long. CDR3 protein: CASSHGQMNTEAFF. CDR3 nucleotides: TGTGCCAGCAGCCACGGACAGATGAACACTGAAGCTTTCTTT.

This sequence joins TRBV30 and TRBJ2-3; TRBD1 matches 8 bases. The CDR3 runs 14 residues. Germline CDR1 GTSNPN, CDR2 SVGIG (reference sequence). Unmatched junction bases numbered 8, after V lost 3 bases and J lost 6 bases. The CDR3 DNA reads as TGTGCCTGGAGGGTCGGCAGGGGGCAGGATACGCAGTATTTT. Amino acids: CAWRVGRGQDTQYF.